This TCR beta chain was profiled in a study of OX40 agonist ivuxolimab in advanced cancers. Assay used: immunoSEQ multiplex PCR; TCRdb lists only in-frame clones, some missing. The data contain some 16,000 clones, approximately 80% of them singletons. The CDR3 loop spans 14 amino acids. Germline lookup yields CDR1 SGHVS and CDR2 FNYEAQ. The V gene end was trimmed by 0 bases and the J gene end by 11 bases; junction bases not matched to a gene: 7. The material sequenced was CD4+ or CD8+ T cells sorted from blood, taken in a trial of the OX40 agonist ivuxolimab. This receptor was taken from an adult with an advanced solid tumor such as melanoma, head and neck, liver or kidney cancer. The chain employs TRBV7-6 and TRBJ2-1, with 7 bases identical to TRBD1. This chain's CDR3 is CASSLAGRGYKQFF. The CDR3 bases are TGTGCCAGCAGCTTAGCGGGCAGGGGGTACAAGCAGTTCTTC.